This TCR beta chain was recorded in a study of T cell changes during pregnancy in multiple sclerosis. Profiled with immunoSEQ multiplex PCR; TCRdb holds only in-frame clones, not every one. Among about 120,000 clones listed, over 85% were seen once. V gave up 4 bases and J gave up 7 bases, with 9 bases separating them. CDR1 is SGHRS, CDR2 YFSETQ, per germline. The CDR3 contains 12 residues. V is TRBV5-1 and J is TRBJ2-1; D is perhaps TRBD2 (6 bases). The clonotype originates from a female donor with multiple sclerosis, enrolled in a pregnancy study. The sample here was peripheral blood, taken before pregnancy. The CDR3, as DNA: TGCGCCAGCAGCGAGGGGAGGAATGAGCAGTTCTTC. It yields the protein CASSEGRNEQFF. The full variable domain, in which reference TRBV5-1 and TRBJ2-1 provide the parts outside the CDR3, is KAGVTQTPRYLIKTRGQQVTLSCSPISGHRSVSWYQQTPGQGLQFLFEYFSETQRNKGNFPGRFSGRQFSNSRSEMNVSTLELGDSALYLCASSEGRNEQFFGPGTRLTVL.